Listed below are T cell receptor beta chains from one sample, sequenced in a study of T cells in localized non-small cell lung cancer. TCRdb's copy holds only in-frame clones and misses some; the assay was immunoSEQ multiplex PCR. The table has fewer than 95,000 clones, around 90% seen once; the top ten hold roughly 4%. Sequences were derived from PBMCs, sampled before any cancer treatment. All receptors derive from a woman aged 35 to 75 with stage II squamous cell lung carcinoma. Both conserved end residues are part of each CDR3. A D gene is named only where the DNA matches it firmly. Only some rows state a clone size, as once, few, many or a class for expanded clones.

v_gene,d_gene,abundance,j_gene,CDR3nt,CDR3aa
TRBV5-1,NA,NA,TRBJ2-6,TGCGCCAGCAGGGTTAATGGGGCCAACGTCCTGACTTTC,CASRVNGANVLTF
TRBV2,TRBD2,few,TRBJ2-7,TGTGCCGGCGCCGCTAGCGGAGCCTACGAGCAGTACTTC,CAGAASGAYEQYF
TRBV4-2,NA,NA,TRBJ2-1,TGTGCCAGCAGCCAAAGACGGGGATTGGATGAGCAGTTCTTC,CASSQRRGLDEQFF
TRBV5-1,NA,NA,TRBJ2-2,TGCGCCAGCACCGAGATCCGAGGGAACACCGGGGAGCTGTTTTTT,CASTEIRGNTGELFF
TRBV6-6,TRBD1,NA,TRBJ1-5,TGTGCCAGCACCCGCGGGACAGGTGATCAGCCCCAGCATTTT,CASTRGTGDQPQHF
TRBV6-5,TRBD2,NA,TRBJ2-1,TGTGCCAGCAGTTACTCGAGGGCGGGGGGCCACAATGAGCAGTTCTTC,CASSYSRAGGHNEQFF
TRBV6-1,NA,NA,TRBJ2-3,TGTGCCAGCAGCGTCGACAGATTCAACACAGATACGCAGTATTTT,CASSVDRFNTDTQYF
TRBV19,TRBD1,NA,TRBJ1-2,TGTGCCAGTAGTACCCCGGGACAGGGGGTTTACCACTATGGCTACACCTTC,CASSTPGQGVYHYGYTF
TRBV5-4,TRBD1,NA,TRBJ1-2,TGTGCCAGCAGCTTGGCACAGGGGCTTGGCTACACCTTC,CASSLAQGLGYTF
TRBV14,NA,NA,TRBJ1-4,TGTGCCAGCAGCCAAGAACGAGGGTTTCAACTGTTTTTT,CASSQERGFQLFF
TRBV7-2,NA,NA,TRBJ1-1,TGTGCCAGCAGTGTTCGGGGGGACACTGAAGCTTTCTTT,CASSVRGDTEAFF
TRBV14,NA,NA,TRBJ1-1,TGTGCCAGCAGTCAATTACTGAACACTGAAGCTTTCTTT,CASSQLLNTEAFF
TRBV7-6,NA,NA,TRBJ1-3,TGTGCCAGCAGCCCCCCCGGAAACACCATATATTTT,CASSPPGNTIYF
TRBV29-1,TRBD1,NA,TRBJ2-7,TGCAGCGTTGAAGGCAGGGGGCAACGGGGCTACGAGCAGTACTTC,CSVEGRGQRGYEQYF
TRBV7-6,NA,NA,TRBJ1-3,TGTGCCAGCAGCCAAGACCCCGGAAACACCATATATTTT,CASSQDPGNTIYF
TRBV7-9,NA,NA,TRBJ2-7,TGTGCCAGCAGCTTAGTCCCGTCACAGGGCTACGAGCAGTACTTC,CASSLVPSQGYEQYF
TRBV19,NA,NA,TRBJ2-3,TGTGCCAGTAGTATTAGGGCACGGGGAGATACGCAGTATTTT,CASSIRARGDTQYF
TRBV6-1,NA,once,TRBJ2-7,TGTGCCAGCAGGGGGGAGGATCCCTACGAGCAGTACTTC,CASRGEDPYEQYF
TRBV30,NA,NA,TRBJ1-5,TGTGCCTGGAGTGTACGGGGAGGGGATCAGCCCCAGCATTTT,CAWSVRGGDQPQHF
TRBV5-1,TRBD2,NA,TRBJ2-5,TGCGCCAGCAGCGTCTCCGGGACTAGAGCTGTTGGAGAGACCCAGTACTTC,CASSVSGTRAVGETQYF
TRBV11-2,NA,NA,TRBJ2-7,TGTGCCAGCAGCTTATACCCAACTGACAGGACCTACGAGCAGTACTTC,CASSLYPTDRTYEQYF
TRBV19,TRBD1,NA,TRBJ1-2,TGTGCCAGTAGGCCGGGACAGCTCACTCCCTATGGCTACACCTTC,CASRPGQLTPYGYTF
TRBV2,TRBD1,NA,TRBJ1-1,TGTGCCAGCAGTGGGACAGGTAGAATGGGAGCTTTCTTT,CASSGTGRMGAFF
TRBV5-1,TRBD2,NA,TRBJ2-2,TGCGCCAGCAGCTCGCTGACTAGCGGATCACCGGGGAGGGGCGGGGAGCTGTTTTTT,CASSSLTSGSPGRGGELFF
TRBV7-6,NA,NA,TRBJ2-7,TGTGCCAGCAGCTTCAGTGCGTCCTACGAGCAGTACTTC,CASSFSASYEQYF
TRBV6-4,NA,NA,TRBJ1-3,TGTGCCAGTCTTTCGGCCGCCTCTGGAAACACCATATATTTT,CASLSAASGNTIYF
TRBV4-2,NA,NA,TRBJ1-1,TGTGCCAGCAGCCAAGTAGGGGGGGCCGGCACTGAAGCTTTCTTT,CASSQVGGAGTEAFF
TRBV12-1,NA,NA,TRBJ2-7,TGTGCCAGCAGCTCGACTCCCGCGGGCTACGAGCAGTACTTC,CASSSTPAGYEQYF
TRBV30,NA,once,TRBJ1-1,TGTGCCTGGAGTGGCGCGACCCGGGACACTGAAGCTTTCTTT,CAWSGATRDTEAFF